Listed below are T cell receptor beta chains from one sample, sequenced in a study of cytomegalovirus exposure and HLA in healthy donors. Profiled with immunoSEQ multiplex PCR; TCRdb holds only in-frame clones, not every one. The sample includes some 150,000 clones, 9.4% of them seen just once. What was sequenced was PBMCs. The receptor source for this set is a male donor in good health and CMV-seronegative. Each CDR3 is given without its conserved first and last residue. The D gene is left open where the match is weak. Rows may omit the clone size; those that give it use once, few, many or a size class.

J: TRBJ1-2; D: -; size: few; V: TRBV5-6; CDR3: ASTSGRGRSGYT
J: TRBJ2-5; D: -; size: -; V: TRBV7-9; CDR3: ASSLVGLTWWETQY
J: TRBJ1-2; D: TRBD1; size: few; V: TRBV29-1; CDR3: SVEDKGQGVFYGYT
J: TRBJ2-3; D: -; size: -; V: TRBV19; CDR3: ASSIWGGKTDTQY
J: TRBJ1-1; D: TRBD1; size: -; V: TRBV6-5; CDR3: ASSYLDRVRTEAF
J: TRBJ2-2; D: TRBD2; size: -; V: TRBV5-1; CDR3: ASSPTTSPGELF
J: TRBJ1-1; D: -; size: -; V: TRBV15; CDR3: ATSRDNGGSTEAF
J: TRBJ2-7; D: -; size: few; V: TRBV10-3; CDR3: AISDWAGRGEQY
J: TRBJ1-5; D: -; size: few; V: TRBV2; CDR3: ASSDTGFSNQPQH
J: TRBJ2-5; D: -; size: -; V: TRBV20-1; CDR3: SASSLETQY
J: TRBJ1-5; D: -; size: few; V: TRBV28; CDR3: ASSADQPQH
J: TRBJ1-1; D: -; size: few; V: TRBV6-5; CDR3: ASSYSRVAAEAF
J: TRBJ2-1; D: TRBD2; size: -; V: TRBV2; CDR3: ASSGLAGANEQF
J: TRBJ2-7; D: -; size: few; V: TRBV7-2; CDR3: ASSLGGTLNYEQY
J: TRBJ1-3; D: TRBD1; size: once; V: TRBV28; CDR3: ASLTGAGNTIY
J: TRBJ2-7; D: -; size: few; V: TRBV19; CDR3: ASSIVLGGYEQY
J: TRBJ2-2; D: TRBD2; size: -; V: TRBV9; CDR3: ASSGGLAGLTGELF
J: TRBJ1-3; D: -; size: few; V: TRBV5-4; CDR3: ASGLDMSSGNTIY
J: TRBJ2-5; D: TRBD2; size: -; V: TRBV6-5; CDR3: ASSSAGLAGKETQY
J: TRBJ2-7; D: TRBD1; size: few; V: TRBV18; CDR3: ASSPHRDRVYEQY
J: TRBJ2-3; D: TRBD1; size: few; V: TRBV10-3; CDR3: AISDPPGTGKDTQY
J: TRBJ2-7; D: -; size: few; V: TRBV28; CDR3: ASTLGGLFDEQY
J: TRBJ2-1; D: TRBD2; size: -; V: TRBV27; CDR3: ASSLAVEGYNEQF
J: TRBJ2-5; D: TRBD1; size: few; V: TRBV5-1; CDR3: ASSLEGAETQY